One sample yielded the 8 T cell receptor beta chains listed below, sequenced in a study of cytomegalovirus exposure and HLA in healthy donors. Primers: 60 Vbeta forward and 13 Jbeta reverse. Generated by immunoSEQ multiplex PCR, the TCRdb table keeps only in-frame clones and is missing some. The repertoire holds tens of thousands of clones, with around 77% as singletons. Sample: PBMCs. These receptors were obtained from a middle-aged woman in good health and CMV-seropositive.

The chain recombines TRBV4-1 with TRBJ1-4; unclear D gene. V was shortened by 4 bases and J by 0 bases, with 9 bases between the two germline ends. CDR3 length: 15 residues. The germline CDR1 and CDR2 sequences are MGHRA and YSYEKL. The CDR3: CASSLHRPTNEKLFF. The CDR3 DNA reads TGCGCCAGCAGCCTTCACAGACCAACTAATGAAAAACTGTTTTTT.

The chain employs TRBV15 and TRBJ2-5; maybe TRBD1 (6 bases). The V end was cut by 2 bases, the J end by 1 base, with 11 bases between. Germline V gives CDR1 LNHNV, CDR2 YYDKDF (reference sequence). CDR3 length: 15 residues. CDR3 sequence: CATSRSTGRQETQYF. The CDR3 bases are TGTGCCACCAGCAGATCCACAGGGCGCCAAGAGACCCAGTACTTC.

This clone has only one observation. The CDR3 sequence: CASSITGTGYNEQFF. Here the CDR3 DNA reads TGTGCCAGTAGTATTACCGGGACAGGCTACAATGAGCAGTTCTTC. The chain couples TRBV19 to TRBJ2-1; 8 nucleotides align to TRBD1. Losses at the gene ends were 3 bases for V and 3 bases for J; bases not matched to a gene: 4. The CDR3 totals 15 residues. Germline values: CDR1 LNHDA, CDR2 SQIVND (reference sequence).

The chain employs TRBV30 and TRBJ1-1, with 12 bases fitting TRBD1. Trimming at V came to 4 bases and at J to 7 bases, leaving 7 bases not matched to a gene. This CDR3 has 14 amino acids. CDR1 and CDR2 from the germline V gene are GTSNPN and SVGIG (reference sequence). The CDR3 sequence: CAWNRDRGHGEAFF. The CDR3 DNA sequence: TGTGCCTGGAACCGGGACAGGGGGCATGGTGAAGCTTTCTTT.

The gene calls are TRBV2 and TRBJ2-7; a weak D match, TRBD1 (5 bases). The CDR3 length is 12 residues. The germline V gene encodes CDR1 SNHLY and CDR2 FYNNEI. V lost 4 bases and J 3 bases, leaving 7 bases between the germline ends. The CDR3 sequence is CASSVRGYEQYF. As DNA, the CDR3 is TGTGCCAGCAGTGTAAGGGGCTACGAGCAGTACTTC.

The chain combines TRBV25-1 with TRBJ1-1; 8 nucleotides match TRBD1. Trimming took 6 bases from V and 3 from J; bases not matched to a gene: 3. The length of the CDR3 is 13 residues. CDR1 and CDR2 from the germline V gene are MGHDK and SYGVNS. The CDR3 nucleotides are TGTGCCAGCAGGACGACAGGGGACACTGAAGCTTTCTTT. Amino acids: CASRTTGDTEAFF.

The chain has TRBV5-4 and TRBJ2-1; possible D gene TRBD2, 5 bases. Between the trimmed V and J ends, which lost 1 base and 5 bases, there was a span of 10 bases. Per the germline V gene, CDR1 is SGHNT and CDR2 is YYREEE (reference sequence). The CDR3 is 14 residues long. CDR3 nucleotides: TGTGCCAGCAGCTTGAGCGGTCACGACAATGAGCAGTTCTTC. As protein: CASSLSGHDNEQFF. Filled out from reference TRBV5-4 and TRBJ2-1, the complete variable domain reads ETGVTQSPTHLIKTRGQQVTLRCSSQSGHNTVSWYQQALGQGPQFIFQYYREEENGRGNFPPRFSGLQFPNYSSELNVNALELDDSALYLCASSLSGHDNEQFFGPGTRLTVL.

The V gene is TRBV6-6, the J gene TRBJ2-1; TRBD2 agrees at 9 bases. The CDR3 is 14 residues long. V dropped 2 bases and J dropped 9; count of bases not matched to a gene: 5. Germline V CDR1 and CDR2: MNHNY, SVGAGI (reference sequence). The CDR3 is CASSYRGGATEQFF. CDR3 nucleotides: TGTGCCAGCAGTTACCGCGGGGGGGCGACTGAGCAGTTCTTC.